Each of the 13 T cell receptor beta chains below was sequenced from the same sample in a study of cytomegalovirus exposure and HLA in healthy donors. Method: immunoSEQ multiplex PCR; TCRdb's copy keeps in-frame clones and lacks some. The table records 150,000 to 200,000 clones, roughly 82% of them present only once. Specimen: PBMCs. These receptors were collected from a young woman in good health and CMV-seropositive.

This chain connects TRBV7-6 to TRBJ2-1; 10 nucleotides align to TRBD2. Germline V gene sequence: CDR1 SGHVS, CDR2 FNYEAQ. The length of the CDR3 is 19 residues. V lost 2 bases to trimming and J lost 5 bases; unmatched junction nucleotides: 15. The CDR3 sequence is CASSLPLGAGTSADNEQFF. The CDR3 DNA reads TGTGCCAGCAGCTTACCCCTTGGCGCCGGGACTAGCGCAGACAATGAGCAGTTCTTC.

Here the CDR3 DNA reads TGTGCCAGCTCACCAAGAATGGACAGGGGGCCCGCTGAAGCTTTCTTT. This translates into CASSPRMDRGPAEAFF. The chain is built from TRBV18 and TRBJ1-1; 11 nucleotides line up with TRBD1. V gave up 2 bases and J gave up 6 bases; unmatched junction bases: 8. Germline V gene lookup returns CDR1 KGHSH and CDR2 LQKENI. This CDR3 is built from 16 residues.

This sequence joins TRBV6-5 and TRBJ1-4; D not resolved. Looked up from germline, CDR1 is MNHEY and CDR2 is SVGAGI. This CDR3 comprises 15 residues. Trimming took off 4 bases at V and 0 bases at J, with 9 bases between the two ends. DNA of the CDR3: TGTGCCAGCAGTTTCAGTTACACAACTAATGAAAAACTGTTTTTT. Translated, it gives CASSFSYTTNEKLFF.

This sequence joins TRBV18 and TRBJ1-1; perhaps TRBD1 as D (6 bases). The length of the CDR3 is 15 residues. Germline-derived CDR1 and CDR2 are KGHSH and LQKENI. The V end lost 3 bases, the J end lost 2 bases, and 13 bases lay between the germline ends. The CDR3 nucleotides are TGTGCCAGCTCACCCTCCGTGACAGGTAACACTGAAGCTTTCTTT. Residues: CASSPSVTGNTEAFF.

The gene calls are TRBV29-1 and TRBJ2-7, with 16 positions matching TRBD2. CDR1 is SQVTM, CDR2 ANQGSEA, per germline. The CDR3 spans 16 residues. Trimming removed 7 bases from V and 4 bases from J; junction bases left unmatched: 10. CDR3: CSAIQRGLAGGYEQYF. The CDR3, as DNA: TGCAGCGCCATCCAGAGGGGACTAGCGGGAGGGTACGAGCAGTACTTC.

The J gene is TRBJ2-7, the V gene TRBV19; D remains ambiguous. Between the trimmed V and J ends, which lost 4 bases and 3 bases, there was a span of 10 bases. The CDR3 sequence is 13 residues long. The V gene's germline CDR1 is LNHDA and CDR2 SQIVND (reference sequence). In DNA, the CDR3 is TGTGCCAGTAGTACCCCGTGGAGCTACGAGCAGTACTTC. It specifies CASSTPWSYEQYF.

There are a few counts of this clone. The rearrangement joins TRBV7-9 to TRBJ1-2; no definite D call. Deletions cut 0 bases from V and 0 bases from J, with 5 bases between. Germline lookup yields CDR1 SEHNR and CDR2 FQNEAQ (reference sequence). The CDR3 is 14 residues long. The DNA of the CDR3 is TGTGCCAGCAGCTTAGCGACACCTAACTATGGCTACACCTTC. It translates to CASSLATPNYGYTF.

The rearrangement uses TRBV6-1 and TRBJ2-7; TRBD2 might be the D (6 bases). There are 14 residues in the CDR3. In germline, CDR1 is MNHNS, CDR2 SASEGT. The V end lost 5 bases, the J end lost 4 bases, and 15 bases lay between the germline ends. The CDR3 loop reads CASSSQSEGYEQYF. The CDR3 DNA is TGTGCCAGCAGTTCACAGTCGGAGGGTTACGAGCAGTACTTC.

This clone came up a few times. The gene calls are TRBV6-5 and TRBJ1-5; maybe TRBD1 (5 bases). The germline V gene has CDR1 MNHEY and CDR2 SVGAGI. The germline V and J ends were trimmed by 6 bases and 5 bases, with 17 bases remaining between them. CDR3 length equals 15 residues. CDR3 sequence reads: CASSPLQGAYQPQHF. CDR3 DNA: TGTGCCAGCAGCCCATTGCAAGGGGCTTATCAGCCCCAGCATTTT.

The sample holds one count of this clone. The chain recombines TRBV10-3 with TRBJ1-4; 8 bases agree with TRBD1. This CDR3 spans 14 amino acids. The V gene's germline CDR1 is ENHRY and CDR2 SYGVKD. Trimming at V came to 6 bases and at J to 6 bases, leaving 6 bases not matched to a gene. The CDR3 sequence: CAISGQGEDEKLFF. DNA for the CDR3: TGTGCCATCAGCGGACAGGGCGAGGATGAAAAACTGTTTTTT.

The J gene is TRBJ1-4, the V gene TRBV18, with unresolved D. Deletions cut 2 bases from V and 8 bases from J, with 6 bases between. This CDR3 is 12 amino acids long. Germline CDR1 reads KGHSH; CDR2 reads LQKENI. The CDR3 protein is CASSPFGEKLFF. The CDR3 coding sequence is TGTGCCAGCTCACCATTCGGGGAAAAACTGTTTTTT.

The chain recombines TRBV5-4 with TRBJ2-7; 8 nucleotides match TRBD1. CDR3 length equals 14 residues. V shed 3 bases and J 0 bases; nucleotides not matched to a gene: 2. Per the germline V gene, CDR1 is SGHNT and CDR2 is YYREEE (reference sequence). DNA of the CDR3: TGTGCCAGCAGCTACAGGGGGAGCTCCTACGAGCAGTACTTC. It is translated as CASSYRGSSYEQYF.

There are a few counts of this clone. The chain has TRBV2 and TRBJ1-2; 7 bases agree with TRBD1. The junction had 6 bases not matched to a gene; V was cut back by 8 bases and J by 12 bases. CDR3 length: 10 amino acids. Per germline, CDR1 SNHLY and CDR2 FYNNEI. CDR3 coding DNA: TGTGCCAGCGCTTACAGGGGCAACACCTTC. The encoded protein is CASAYRGNTF.